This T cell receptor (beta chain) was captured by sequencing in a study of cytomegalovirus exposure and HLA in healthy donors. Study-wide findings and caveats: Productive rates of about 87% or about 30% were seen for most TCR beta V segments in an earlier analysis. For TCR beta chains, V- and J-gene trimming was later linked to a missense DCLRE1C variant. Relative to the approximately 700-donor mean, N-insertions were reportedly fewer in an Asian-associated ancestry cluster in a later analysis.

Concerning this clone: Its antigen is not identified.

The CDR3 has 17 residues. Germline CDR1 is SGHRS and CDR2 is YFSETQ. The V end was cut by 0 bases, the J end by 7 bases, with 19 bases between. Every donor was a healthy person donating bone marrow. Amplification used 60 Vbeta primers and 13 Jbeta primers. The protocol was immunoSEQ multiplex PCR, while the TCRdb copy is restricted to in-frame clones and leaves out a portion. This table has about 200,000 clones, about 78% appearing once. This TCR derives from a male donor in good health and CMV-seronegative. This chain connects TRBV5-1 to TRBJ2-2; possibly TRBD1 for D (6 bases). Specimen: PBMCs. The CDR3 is CASSLGSVGAIVGELFF. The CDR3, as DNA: TGCGCCAGCAGCTTGGGTTCGGTGGGGGCGATTGTCGGGGAGCTGTTTTTT.